The source of this T cell receptor (beta chain) is a study of human T cells and chemical hapten exposure. Study background: Patients got weekly scalp diphenylcyclopropenone doses over the roughly 24-week study.

Germline lookup yields CDR1 SGHTA and CDR2 FQGTGA. Trimming removed 6 bases at V and 6 bases at J, with 24 bases between. The CDR3 loop spans 17 amino acids. TCRdb reanalysed the RACE reads using MiXCR and keeps one entry per CDR3 protein. Of 35,000 or so distinct CDR3 sequences in the sample, about 6.3% were seen once. This clonotype was counted between two and nine times. The time point here: patch test 1, 2 weeks after DPC sensitization. As to treatment: therapeutic diphenylcyclopropenone sensitization with weekly scalp DPC. Unfractionated whole blood yielded total RNA. The specimen was whole blood, collected in connection with sensitization to the hapten diphenylcyclopropenone (DPC). This sequence was found in a woman in her twenties or thirties with alopecia areata. Some clones in this sample may be carry-over from other donors' samples. This chain links TRBV7-3 with TRBJ2-1, with TRBD1 as a possible D gene (6 bases). The CDR3: CASSSKLTGPQTNEQFF. DNA of the CDR3: TGTGCCAGCAGTTCCAAGCTAACAGGGCCCCAGACCAATGAGCAGTTCTTC.